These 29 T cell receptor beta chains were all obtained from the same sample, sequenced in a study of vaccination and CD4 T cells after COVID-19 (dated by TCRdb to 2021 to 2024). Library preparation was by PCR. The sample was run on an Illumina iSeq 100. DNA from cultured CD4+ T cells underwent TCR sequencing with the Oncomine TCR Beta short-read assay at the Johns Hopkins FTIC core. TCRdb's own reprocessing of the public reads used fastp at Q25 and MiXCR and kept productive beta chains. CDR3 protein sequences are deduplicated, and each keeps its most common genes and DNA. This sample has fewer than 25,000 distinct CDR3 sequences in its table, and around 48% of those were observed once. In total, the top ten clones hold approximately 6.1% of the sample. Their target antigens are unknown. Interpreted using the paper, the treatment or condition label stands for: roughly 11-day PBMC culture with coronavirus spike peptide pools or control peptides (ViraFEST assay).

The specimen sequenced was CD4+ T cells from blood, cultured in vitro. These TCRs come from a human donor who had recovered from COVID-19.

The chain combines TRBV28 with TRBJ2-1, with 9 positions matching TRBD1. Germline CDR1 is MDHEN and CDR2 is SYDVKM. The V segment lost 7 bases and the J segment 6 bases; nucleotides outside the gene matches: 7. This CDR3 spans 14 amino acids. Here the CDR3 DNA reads TGTGCCAGCACCGCCCGGACAGGGGCCAATGAGCAGTTCTTC. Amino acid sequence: CASTARTGANEQFF.

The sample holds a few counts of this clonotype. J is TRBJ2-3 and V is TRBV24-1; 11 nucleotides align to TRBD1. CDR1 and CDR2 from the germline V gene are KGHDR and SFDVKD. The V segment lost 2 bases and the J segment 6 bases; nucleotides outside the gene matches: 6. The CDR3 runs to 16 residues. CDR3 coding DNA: TGTGCCACCAGTGATTGGGGACAGGGGGGTGTCGATACGCAGTATTTT. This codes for CATSDWGQGGVDTQYF.

The CDR3 here is CASSEAGGRVYGYTF. CDR3 nucleotide sequence: TGTGCCAGCAGTGAAGCGGGTGGCAGAGTCTATGGCTACACCTTC. The chain uses TRBV25-1 and TRBJ1-2; D unclear. The CDR3 length is 15 residues. V was trimmed by 2 bases and J by 4 bases, leaving 14 bases between them. Germline V gene data show CDR1 as MGHDK and CDR2 as SYGVNS.

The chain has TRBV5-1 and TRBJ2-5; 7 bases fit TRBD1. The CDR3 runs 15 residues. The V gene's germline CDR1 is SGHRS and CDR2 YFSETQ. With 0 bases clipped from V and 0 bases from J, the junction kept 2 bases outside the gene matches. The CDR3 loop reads CASSLGGQHQETQYF. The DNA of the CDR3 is TGCGCCAGCAGCTTGGGGGGACAGCACCAAGAGACCCAGTACTTC.

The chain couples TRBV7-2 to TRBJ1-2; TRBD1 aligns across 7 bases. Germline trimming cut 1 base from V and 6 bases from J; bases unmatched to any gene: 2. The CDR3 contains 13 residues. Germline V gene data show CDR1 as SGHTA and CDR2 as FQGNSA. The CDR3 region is CASSLVQGNGYTF. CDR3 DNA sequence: TGTGCCAGCAGCTTAGTACAGGGGAATGGCTACACCTTC.

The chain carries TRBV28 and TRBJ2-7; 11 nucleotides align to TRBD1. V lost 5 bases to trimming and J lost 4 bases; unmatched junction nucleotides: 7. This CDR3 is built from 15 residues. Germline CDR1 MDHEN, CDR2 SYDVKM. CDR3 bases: TGTGCCAGCAGTACATGGACAGGGGGCGCGTACGAGCAGTACTTC. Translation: CASSTWTGGAYEQYF.

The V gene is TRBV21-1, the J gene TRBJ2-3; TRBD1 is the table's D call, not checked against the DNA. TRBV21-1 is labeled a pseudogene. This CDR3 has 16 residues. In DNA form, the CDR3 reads TGTGCCAGCAGCCCCCGGGGGGGAGTAAAATCGGATACGCAGTATTTT. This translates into CASSPRGGVKSDTQYF.

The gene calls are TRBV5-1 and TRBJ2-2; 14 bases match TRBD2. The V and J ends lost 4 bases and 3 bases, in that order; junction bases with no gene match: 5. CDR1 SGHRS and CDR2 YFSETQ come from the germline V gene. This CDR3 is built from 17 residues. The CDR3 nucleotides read TGCGCCAGCAGCAGACTAGCGGGAGGGCCTTACACCGGGGAGCTGTTTTTT. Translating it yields CASSRLAGGPYTGELFF. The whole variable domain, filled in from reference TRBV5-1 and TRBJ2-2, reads KAGVTQTPRYLIKTRGQQVTLSCSPISGHRSVSWYQQTPGQGLQFLFEYFSETQRNKGNFPGRFSGRQFSNSRSEMNVSTLELGDSALYLCASSRLAGGPYTGELFFGEGSRLTVL.

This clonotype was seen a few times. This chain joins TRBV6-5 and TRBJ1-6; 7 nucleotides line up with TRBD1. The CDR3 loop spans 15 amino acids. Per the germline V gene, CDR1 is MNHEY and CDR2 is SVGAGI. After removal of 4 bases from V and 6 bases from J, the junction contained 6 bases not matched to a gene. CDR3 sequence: CASSWGWDSNSPLHF. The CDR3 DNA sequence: TGTGCCAGCAGTTGGGGATGGGACAGTAATTCACCCCTCCACTTT.

CDR3 loop: CASSVNSPLHF. The CDR3 DNA follows: TGTGCCAGCAGCGTTAATTCACCCCTCCACTTT. The J gene is TRBJ1-6, the V gene TRBV9; D remains ambiguous. From germline, CDR1 is SGDLS and CDR2 YYNGEE. The length of the CDR3 is 11 residues. Deletions cut 2 bases from V and 6 bases from J, with 0 bases between.

The CDR3 DNA is TGCAGCGCTGGGGACTATCCAGATACGCAGTATTTT. This sequence encodes CSAGDYPDTQYF. The chain carries TRBV29-1 and TRBJ2-3; 7 positions match TRBD2. The CDR3 sequence is 12 residues long. With V trimmed by 7 bases and J by 4 bases, 5 bases remained unmatched. From germline, CDR1 is SQVTM and CDR2 ANQGSEA.

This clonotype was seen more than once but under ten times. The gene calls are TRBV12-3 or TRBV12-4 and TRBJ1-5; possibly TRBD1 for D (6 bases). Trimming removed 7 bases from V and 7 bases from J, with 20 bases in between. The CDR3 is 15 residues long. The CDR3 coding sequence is TGTGCCAGCACCCCCTCCGACAGGTTGAGGCAGCCCCAGCATTTT. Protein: CASTPSDRLRQPQHF.

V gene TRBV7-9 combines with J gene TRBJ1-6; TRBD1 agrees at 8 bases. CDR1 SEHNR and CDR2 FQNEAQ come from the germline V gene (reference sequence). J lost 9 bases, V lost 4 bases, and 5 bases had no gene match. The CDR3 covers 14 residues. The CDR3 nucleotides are TGTGCCAGCAGCTCGACAGGGGACGGTTCACCCCTCCACTTT. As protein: CASSSTGDGSPLHF.

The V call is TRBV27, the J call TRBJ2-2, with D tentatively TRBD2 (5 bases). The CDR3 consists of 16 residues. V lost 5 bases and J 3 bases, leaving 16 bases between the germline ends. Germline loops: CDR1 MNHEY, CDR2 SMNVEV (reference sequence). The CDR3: CASSKRRAVDTGELFF. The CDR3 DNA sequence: TGTGCCAGCAGTAAGCGGCGGGCCGTTGACACCGGGGAGCTGTTTTTT.

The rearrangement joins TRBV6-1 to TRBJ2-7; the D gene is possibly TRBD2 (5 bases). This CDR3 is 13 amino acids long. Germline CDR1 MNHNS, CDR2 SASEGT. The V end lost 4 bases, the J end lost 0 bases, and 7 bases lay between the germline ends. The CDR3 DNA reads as TGTGCCAGCAGTGGGGAGATCTCCTACGAGCAGTACTTC. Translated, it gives CASSGEISYEQYF.

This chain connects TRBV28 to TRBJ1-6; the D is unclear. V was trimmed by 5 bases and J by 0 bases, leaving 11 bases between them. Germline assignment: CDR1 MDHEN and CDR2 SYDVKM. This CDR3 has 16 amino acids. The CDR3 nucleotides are TGTGCCAGCAGTCTTGGCGGGAGCTCCTATAATTCACCCCTCCACTTT. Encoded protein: CASSLGGSSYNSPLHF.

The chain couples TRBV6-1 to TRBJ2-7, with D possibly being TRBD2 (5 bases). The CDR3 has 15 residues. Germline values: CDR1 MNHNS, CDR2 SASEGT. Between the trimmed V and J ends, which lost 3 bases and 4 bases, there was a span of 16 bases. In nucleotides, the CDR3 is TGTGCCAGCAGTGATATTACGGGGTTGCAGTACGAGCAGTACTTC. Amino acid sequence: CASSDITGLQYEQYF.

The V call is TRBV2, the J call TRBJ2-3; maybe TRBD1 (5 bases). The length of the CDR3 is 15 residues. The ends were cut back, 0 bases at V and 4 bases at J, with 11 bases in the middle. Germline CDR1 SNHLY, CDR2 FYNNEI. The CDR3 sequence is CASSEALLGADTQYF. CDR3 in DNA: TGTGCCAGCAGTGAAGCGCTTCTAGGGGCAGATACGCAGTATTTT.

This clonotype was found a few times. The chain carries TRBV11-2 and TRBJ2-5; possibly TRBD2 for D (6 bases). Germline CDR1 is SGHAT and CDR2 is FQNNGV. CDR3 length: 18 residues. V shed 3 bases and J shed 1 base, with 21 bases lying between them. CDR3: CASSLGGGRPRSQETQYF. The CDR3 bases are TGTGCCAGCAGCTTGGGAGGAGGACGGCCAAGGAGCCAAGAGACCCAGTACTTC. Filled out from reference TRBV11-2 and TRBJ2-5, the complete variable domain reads EAGVAQSPRYKIIEKRQSVAFWCNPISGHATLYWYQQILGQGPKLLIQFQNNGVVDDSQLPKDRFSAERLKGVDSTLKIQPAKLEDSAVYLCASSLGGGRPRSQETQYFGPGTRLLVL.

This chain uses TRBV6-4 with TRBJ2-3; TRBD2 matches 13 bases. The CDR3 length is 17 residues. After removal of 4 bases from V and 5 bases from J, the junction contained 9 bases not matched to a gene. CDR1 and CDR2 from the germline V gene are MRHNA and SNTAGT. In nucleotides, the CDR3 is TGTGCCAGCAGTGTAACCGGGACTAGCGGGATAGGAGATACGCAGTATTTT. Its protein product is CASSVTGTSGIGDTQYF.

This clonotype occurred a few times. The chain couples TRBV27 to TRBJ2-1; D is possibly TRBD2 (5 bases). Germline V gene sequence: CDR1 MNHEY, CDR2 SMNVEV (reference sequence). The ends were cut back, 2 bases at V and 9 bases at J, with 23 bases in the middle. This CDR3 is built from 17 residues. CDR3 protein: CASSLMSWRPGGSEQFF. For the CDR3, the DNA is TGTGCCAGCAGTTTAATGAGTTGGAGGCCCGGTGGTAGTGAGCAGTTCTTC.

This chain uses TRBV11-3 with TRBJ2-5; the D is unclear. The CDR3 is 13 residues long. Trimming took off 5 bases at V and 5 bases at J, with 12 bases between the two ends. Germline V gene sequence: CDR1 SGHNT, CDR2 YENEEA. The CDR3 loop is CASSPTHKETQYF. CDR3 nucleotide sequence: TGTGCCAGCAGCCCAACCCACAAGGAGACCCAGTACTTC. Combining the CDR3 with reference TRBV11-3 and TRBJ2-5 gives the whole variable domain EAGVVQSPRYKIIEKKQPVAFWCNPISGHNTLYWYLQNLGQGPELLIRYENEEAVDDSQLPKDRFSAERLKGVDSTLKIQPAELGDSAVYLCASSPTHKETQYFGPGTRLLVL.

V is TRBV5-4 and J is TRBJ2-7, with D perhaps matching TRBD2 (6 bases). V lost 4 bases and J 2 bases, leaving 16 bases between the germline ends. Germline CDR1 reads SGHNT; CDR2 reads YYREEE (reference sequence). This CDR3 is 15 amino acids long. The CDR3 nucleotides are TGTGCCAGCAGCGGAGGGACGGAACCGGCCTACGAGCAGTACTTC. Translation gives CASSGGTEPAYEQYF.

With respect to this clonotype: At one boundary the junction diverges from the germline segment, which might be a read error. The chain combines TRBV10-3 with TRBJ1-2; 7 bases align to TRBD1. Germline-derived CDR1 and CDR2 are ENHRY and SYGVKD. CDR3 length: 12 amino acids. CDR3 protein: CAIQRGGVGCTF. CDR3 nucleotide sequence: TGTGCCATCCAGCGAGGGGGCGTTGGCTGCACCTTC.

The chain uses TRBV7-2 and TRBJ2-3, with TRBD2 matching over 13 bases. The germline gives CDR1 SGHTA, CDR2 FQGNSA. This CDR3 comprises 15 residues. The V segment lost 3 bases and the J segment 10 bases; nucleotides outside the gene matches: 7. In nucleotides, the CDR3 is TGTGCCAGCAGCTTGGGACTAGCGGGGTACTATGCGCAGTATTTT. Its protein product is CASSLGLAGYYAQYF. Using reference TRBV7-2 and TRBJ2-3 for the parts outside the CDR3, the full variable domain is GAGVSQSPSNKVTEKGKDVELRCDPISGHTALYWYRQSLGQGLEFLIYFQGNSAPDKSGLPSDRFSAERTGGSVSTLTIQRTQQEDSAVYLCASSLGLAGYYAQYFGPGTRLTVL.

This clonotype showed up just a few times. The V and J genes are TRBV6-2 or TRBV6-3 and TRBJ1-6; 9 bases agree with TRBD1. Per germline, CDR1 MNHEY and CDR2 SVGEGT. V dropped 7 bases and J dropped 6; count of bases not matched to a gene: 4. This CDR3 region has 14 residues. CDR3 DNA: TGTGCCAGCAAACAGACAGGGGGTAATTCACCCCTCCACTTT. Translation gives CASKQTGGNSPLHF.

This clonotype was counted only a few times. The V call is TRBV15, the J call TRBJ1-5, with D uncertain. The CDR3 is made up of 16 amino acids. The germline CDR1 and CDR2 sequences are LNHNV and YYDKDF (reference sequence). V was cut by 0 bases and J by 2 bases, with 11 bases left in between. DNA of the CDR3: TGTGCCACCAGCAGAGATCATTTGTCTGGCAATCAGCCCCAGCATTTT. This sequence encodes CATSRDHLSGNQPQHF. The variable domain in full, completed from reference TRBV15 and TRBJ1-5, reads DAMVIQNPRYQVTQFGKPVTLSCSQTLNHNVMYWYQQKSSQAPKLLFHYYDKDFNNEADTPDNFQSRRPNTSFCFLDIRSPGLGDTAMYLCATSRDHLSGNQPQHFGDGTRLSIL.

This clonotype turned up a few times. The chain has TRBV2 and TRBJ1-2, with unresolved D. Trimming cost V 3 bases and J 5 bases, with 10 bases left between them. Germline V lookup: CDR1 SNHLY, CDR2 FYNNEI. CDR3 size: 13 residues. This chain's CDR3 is CASSEVLRYGYTF. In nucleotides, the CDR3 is TGTGCCAGCAGTGAGGTCCTCAGGTATGGCTACACCTTC.

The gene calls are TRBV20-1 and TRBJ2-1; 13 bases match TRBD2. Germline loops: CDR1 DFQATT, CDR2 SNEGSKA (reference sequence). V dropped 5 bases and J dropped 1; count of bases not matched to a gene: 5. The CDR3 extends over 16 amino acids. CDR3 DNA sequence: TGCAGTGCTCTACTAGCGGGGGGGGATTCCTACAATGAGCAGTTCTTC. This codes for CSALLAGGDSYNEQFF.